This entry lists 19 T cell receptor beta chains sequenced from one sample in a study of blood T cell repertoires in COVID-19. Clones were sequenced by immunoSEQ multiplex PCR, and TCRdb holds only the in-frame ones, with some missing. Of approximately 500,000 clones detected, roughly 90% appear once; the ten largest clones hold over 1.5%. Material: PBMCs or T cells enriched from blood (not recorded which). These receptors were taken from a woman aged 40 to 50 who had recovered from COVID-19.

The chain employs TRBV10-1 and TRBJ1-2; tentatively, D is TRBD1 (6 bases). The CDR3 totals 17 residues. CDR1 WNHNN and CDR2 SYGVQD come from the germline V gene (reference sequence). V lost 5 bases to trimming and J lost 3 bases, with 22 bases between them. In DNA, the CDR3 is TGCGCCAGCAGTAGTGATTGGGGGCCGGAAATGGACTATGGCTACACCTTC. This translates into CASSSDWGPEMDYGYTF.

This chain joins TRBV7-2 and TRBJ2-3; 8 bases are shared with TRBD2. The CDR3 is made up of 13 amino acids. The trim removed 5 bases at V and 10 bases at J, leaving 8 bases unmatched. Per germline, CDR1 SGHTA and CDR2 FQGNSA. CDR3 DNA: TGTGCCAGCAGCCCAAATAGCGGGAATGCGCAGTATTTT. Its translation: CASSPNSGNAQYF.

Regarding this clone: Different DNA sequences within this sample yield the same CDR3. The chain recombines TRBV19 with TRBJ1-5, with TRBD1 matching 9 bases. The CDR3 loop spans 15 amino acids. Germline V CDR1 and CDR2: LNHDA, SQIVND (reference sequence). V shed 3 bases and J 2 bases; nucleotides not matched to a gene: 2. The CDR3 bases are TGTGCCAGTAGTATTAGGGACAGGGGCAATCAGCCCCAGCATTTT. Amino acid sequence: CASSIRDRGNQPQHF.

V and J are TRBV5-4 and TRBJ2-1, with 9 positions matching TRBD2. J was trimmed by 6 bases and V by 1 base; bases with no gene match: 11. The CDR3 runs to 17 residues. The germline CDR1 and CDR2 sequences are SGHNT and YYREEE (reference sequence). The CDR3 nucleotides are TGTGCCAGCAGCTTGTATCCACTAGCGGGCCTGACCAATGAGCAGTTCTTC. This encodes CASSLYPLAGLTNEQFF.

Here the CDR3 reads CASSPLGQTMNTEAFF. In nucleotides, the CDR3 is TGTGCCAGCAGCCCCCTAGGACAGACTATGAACACTGAAGCTTTCTTT. This sequence joins TRBV5-7 and TRBJ1-1; D possibly corresponds to TRBD1 (6 bases). TRBV5-7 is labeled an ORF, and its function is uncertain. CDR3 length equals 16 residues. V was clipped by 4 bases and J by 0 bases, with 16 bases between them.

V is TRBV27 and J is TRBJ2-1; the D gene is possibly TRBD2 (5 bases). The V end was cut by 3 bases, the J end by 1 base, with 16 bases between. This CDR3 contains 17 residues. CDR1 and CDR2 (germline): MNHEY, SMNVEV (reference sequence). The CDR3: CASSFPGGSLSYNEQFF. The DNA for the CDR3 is TGTGCCAGCAGTTTCCCGGGTGGGAGTTTATCCTACAATGAGCAGTTCTTC.

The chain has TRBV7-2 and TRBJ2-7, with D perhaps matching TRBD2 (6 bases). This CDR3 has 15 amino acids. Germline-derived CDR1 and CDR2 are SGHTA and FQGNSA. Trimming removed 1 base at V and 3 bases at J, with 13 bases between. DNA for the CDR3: TGTGCCAGCAGCTTAGTTTCTAGCGATTACTACGAGCAGTACTTC. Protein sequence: CASSLVSSDYYEQYF.

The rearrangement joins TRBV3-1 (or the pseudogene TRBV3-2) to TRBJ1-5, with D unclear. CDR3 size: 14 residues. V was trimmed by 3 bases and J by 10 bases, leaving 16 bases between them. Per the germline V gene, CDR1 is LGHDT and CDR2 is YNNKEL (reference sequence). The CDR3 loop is CASSQTRLFSPQHF. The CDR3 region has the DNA TGTGCCAGCAGCCAGACACGGCTTTTTAGTCCCCAGCATTTT.

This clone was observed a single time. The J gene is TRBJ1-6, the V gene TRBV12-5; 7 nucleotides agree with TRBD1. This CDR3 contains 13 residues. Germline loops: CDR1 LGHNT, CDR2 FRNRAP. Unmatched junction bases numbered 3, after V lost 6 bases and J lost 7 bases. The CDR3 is CASGRDRNSPLHF. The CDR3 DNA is TGTGCTAGTGGGCGGGACAGAAATTCACCCCTCCACTTT.

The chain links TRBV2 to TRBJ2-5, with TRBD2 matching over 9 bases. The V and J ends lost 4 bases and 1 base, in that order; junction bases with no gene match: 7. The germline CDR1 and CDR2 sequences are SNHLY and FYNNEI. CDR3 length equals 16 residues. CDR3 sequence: CASSGIAGVPQETQYF. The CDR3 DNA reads TGTGCCAGCAGTGGGATAGCGGGAGTCCCCCAAGAGACCCAGTACTTC.

The CDR3 here is CASSVGSGQSSGYTF. The CDR3 DNA follows: TGTGCCAGCAGCGTGGGTTCGGGACAGTCGAGTGGCTACACCTTC. The rearrangement links TRBV9 to TRBJ1-2; TRBD1 matches 7 bases. The CDR3 sequence is 15 residues long. Germline assignment: CDR1 SGDLS and CDR2 YYNGEE. V lost 2 bases, J lost 7 bases, and 11 bases stayed unmatched.

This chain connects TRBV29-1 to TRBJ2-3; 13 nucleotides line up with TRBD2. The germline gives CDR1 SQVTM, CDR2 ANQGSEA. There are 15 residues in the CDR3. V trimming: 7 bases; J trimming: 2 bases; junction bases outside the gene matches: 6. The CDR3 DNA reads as TGCAGCGCTCGGACTAGCGGGAGTGTCACAGATACGCAGTATTTT. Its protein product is CSARTSGSVTDTQYF.

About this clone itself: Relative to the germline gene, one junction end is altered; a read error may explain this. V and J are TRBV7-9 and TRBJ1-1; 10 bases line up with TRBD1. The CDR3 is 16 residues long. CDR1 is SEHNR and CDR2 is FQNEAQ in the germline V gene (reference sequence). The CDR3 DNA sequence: TGTGCCAGCAGCAAAAGACAGGGGGCATTGAATACTGAAGCTTTCTTT. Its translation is CASSKRQGALNTEAFF.

The DNA of the CDR3 is TGTGCCAGCAGCTTAGGCGCAGGAGAGACCCAGTACTTC. Translating it yields CASSLGAGETQYF. The chain employs TRBV7-2 and TRBJ2-5; D is unclear. The germline V gene has CDR1 SGHTA and CDR2 FQGNSA. V lost 1 base, J lost 4 bases, and 7 bases lay in between. The CDR3 is 13 amino acids.

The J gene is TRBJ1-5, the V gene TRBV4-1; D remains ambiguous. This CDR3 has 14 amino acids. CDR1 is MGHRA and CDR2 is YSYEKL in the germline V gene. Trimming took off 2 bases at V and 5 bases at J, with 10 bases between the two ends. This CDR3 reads CASSQRVSHQPQHF. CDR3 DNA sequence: TGCGCCAGCAGCCAACGGGTATCACATCAGCCCCAGCATTTT.

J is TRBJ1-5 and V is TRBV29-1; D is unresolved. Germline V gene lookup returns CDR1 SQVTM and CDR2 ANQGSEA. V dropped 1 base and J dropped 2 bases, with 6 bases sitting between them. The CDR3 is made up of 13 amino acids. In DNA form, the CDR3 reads TGCAGCGTTGAAGTGGCGGGCAATCAGCCCCAGCATTTT. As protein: CSVEVAGNQPQHF. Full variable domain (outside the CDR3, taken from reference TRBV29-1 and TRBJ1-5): SAVISQKPSRDICQRGTSLTIQCQVDSQVTMMFWYRQQPGQSLTLIATANQGSEATYESGFVIDKFPISRPNLTFSTLTVSNMSPEDSSIYLCSVEVAGNQPQHFGDGTRLSIL.

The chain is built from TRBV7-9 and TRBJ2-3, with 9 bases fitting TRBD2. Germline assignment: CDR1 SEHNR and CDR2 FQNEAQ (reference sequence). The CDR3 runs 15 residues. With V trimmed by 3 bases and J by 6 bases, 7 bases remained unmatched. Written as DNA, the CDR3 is TGTGCCAGCAGCTTGGGACTAGCTAGGCCCGATACGCAGTATTTT. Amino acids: CASSLGLARPDTQYF.

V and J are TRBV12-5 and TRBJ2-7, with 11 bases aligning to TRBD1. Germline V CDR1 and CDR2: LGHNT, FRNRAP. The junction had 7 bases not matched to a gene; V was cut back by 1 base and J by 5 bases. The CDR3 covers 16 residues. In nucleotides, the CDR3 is TGTGCTAGTGGTTTGGCTACCGGGACAGGGGGGCACGAGCAGTACTTC. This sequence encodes CASGLATGTGGHEQYF.

In DNA form, the CDR3 reads TGTGCCAGCAGCATGGGACAGGTCAGCGGGGAGCTGTTTTTT. Residues: CASSMGQVSGELFF. The chain has TRBV7-9 and TRBJ2-2; 8 bases line up with TRBD1. The CDR3 runs to 14 residues. Germline V gives CDR1 SEHNR, CDR2 FQNEAQ (reference sequence). V lost 5 bases, J lost 7 bases, and 6 bases stayed unmatched.